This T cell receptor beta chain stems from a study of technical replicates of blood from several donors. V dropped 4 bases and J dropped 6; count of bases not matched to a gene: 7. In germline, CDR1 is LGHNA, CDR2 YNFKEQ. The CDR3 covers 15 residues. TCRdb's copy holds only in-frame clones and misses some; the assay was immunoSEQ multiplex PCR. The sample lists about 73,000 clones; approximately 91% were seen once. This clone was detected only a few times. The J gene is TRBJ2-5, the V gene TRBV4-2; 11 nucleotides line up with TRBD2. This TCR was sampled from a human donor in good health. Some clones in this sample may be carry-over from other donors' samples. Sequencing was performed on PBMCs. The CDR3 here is CASSPDSGGVKTQYF. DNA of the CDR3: TGTGCCAGCAGCCCTGATAGCGGGGGGGTGAAGACCCAGTACTTC.